These 27 T cell receptor beta chains share one sample of origin, sequenced in a study of brain T cells in children with intractable seizures (dated by TCRdb to the early 2020s). Receptor amplification or capture employed the immunoSEQ multiplex PCR assay. This immuneACCESS table, as held by TCRdb, lists in-frame sequences with V and J called but not all clones. Of the missing ones, under half trace to an unresolved V gene in checked studies; the others have no known cause. Across this sample there are 95,000 to 120,000 clones, with 90% to 95% seen only once. The ten biggest clones cover 3.5% to 4% of the sample. In light of the paper, this sample's time point label describes: resected brain tissue, or blood drawn just prior to surgery. Here the sequenced sample was peripheral blood, taken at surgery. These receptors were obtained from a boy in the first two years of life with hemimegalencephaly and intractable seizures.

V gene TRBV7-9 combines with J gene TRBJ1-1; 7 bases agree with TRBD1. The CDR3 loop spans 14 amino acids. Germline V gene sequence: CDR1 SEHNR, CDR2 FQNEAQ (reference sequence). Unmatched junction bases numbered 3, after V lost 2 bases and J lost 3 bases. The CDR3 sequence: CASSLRGQDTEAFF. DNA of the CDR3: TGTGCCAGCAGCTTAAGGGGGCAGGACACTGAAGCTTTCTTT.

V gene TRBV6-5 combines with J gene TRBJ1-5; perhaps TRBD1 as D (6 bases). V was cut by 2 bases and J by 11 bases, with 16 bases left in between. This CDR3 is built from 14 residues. The V gene's germline CDR1 is MNHEY and CDR2 SVGAGI. The chain's CDR3 is CASSYGRGDGAQHF. CDR3 nucleotide sequence: TGTGCCAGCAGTTACGGGAGGGGGGACGGGGCCCAGCATTTT.

This clone came up once. CDR3 nucleotide sequence: TGTGCCAGCAGCAGGAGGGACAGGGATAATTCACCCCTCCACTTT. Its protein product is CASSRRDRDNSPLHF. V is TRBV28 and J is TRBJ1-6, with 9 positions matching TRBD1. The V and J ends lost 6 bases and 5 bases, in that order; junction bases with no gene match: 5. The V gene's germline CDR1 is MDHEN and CDR2 SYDVKM. The CDR3 runs to 15 residues.

The chain has TRBV12-3 or TRBV12-4 and TRBJ2-1, with 8 nucleotides matching TRBD1. The CDR3 has 11 amino acids. V gave up 10 bases and J gave up 8 bases; unmatched junction bases: 4. The CDR3 DNA sequence: TGTGCCACCTCAGGGGGCCATGAGCAGTTCTTC. Its translation is CATSGGHEQFF.

The rearrangement joins TRBV24-1 to TRBJ1-2; 9 positions agree with TRBD1. The CDR3 is 15 amino acids. From germline, CDR1 is KGHDR and CDR2 SFDVKD. V trimming: 4 bases; J trimming: 7 bases; junction bases outside the gene matches: 9. Written as DNA, the CDR3 is TGTGCCACCAGTGACCGTACAGGGGGCGCGAGTGGCTACACCTTC. Translated, it gives CATSDRTGGASGYTF.

The chain links TRBV7-9 to TRBJ2-5, with no clear D. Germline CDR1 and CDR2: SEHNR and FQNEAQ (reference sequence). CDR3 size: 15 residues. The V end was cut by 2 bases, the J end by 2 bases, with 12 bases between. CDR3 sequence reads: CASSLLDGLQETQYF. DNA of the CDR3: TGTGCCAGCAGCTTACTGGACGGGTTACAAGAGACCCAGTACTTC.

The rearrangement joins TRBV28 to TRBJ2-5; 12 bases map to TRBD2. Per germline, CDR1 MDHEN and CDR2 SYDVKM. This CDR3 comprises 15 residues. Losses at the gene ends were 3 bases for V and 5 bases for J; bases not matched to a gene: 4. The CDR3 DNA follows: TGTGCCAGCAGTTTCAGTGGGACTAGCGGGGAGACCCAGTACTTC. Amino acid sequence: CASSFSGTSGETQYF.

This chain uses TRBV5-1 with TRBJ2-7; D remains ambiguous. Germline loops: CDR1 SGHRS, CDR2 YFSETQ. CDR3 length: 14 amino acids. V was shortened by 0 bases and J by 2 bases, with 9 bases between the two germline ends. CDR3 nucleotide sequence: TGCGCCAGCAGCTTGGGGGCGACCACCTACGAGCAGTACTTC. Amino acid sequence: CASSLGATTYEQYF.

The chain is built from TRBV9 and TRBJ2-3, with D perhaps matching TRBD2 (6 bases). The germline gives CDR1 SGDLS, CDR2 YYNGEE. The CDR3 runs to 14 residues. V was clipped by 0 bases and J by 6 bases, with 11 bases between them. For the CDR3, the DNA is TGTGCCAGCAGCGTAGGGTCGCTAGCGGATACGCAGTATTTT. It encodes CASSVGSLADTQYF.

The V gene is TRBV9, the J gene TRBJ2-5, with 8 bases that match TRBD2. CDR3 size: 16 residues. Germline V gives CDR1 SGDLS, CDR2 YYNGEE. Trimming took 0 bases from V and 4 from J; bases not matched to a gene: 8. The CDR3 nucleotides read TGTGCCAGCAGCGTAGTCGGGGTAGCGGGACGAGAGACCCAGTACTTC. Translation gives CASSVVGVAGRETQYF.

V usage is TRBV27 and J usage is TRBJ1-1; no firm D call. CDR3 length equals 16 residues. CDR1 and CDR2 from the germline V gene are MNHEY and SMNVEV (reference sequence). Trimming removed 4 bases from V and 4 bases from J, with 19 bases in between. CDR3 loop: CASSCLSWVGVTEAFF. For the CDR3, the DNA is TGTGCCAGCAGTTGCCTAAGTTGGGTCGGGGTCACTGAAGCTTTCTTT.

The chain carries TRBV19 and TRBJ2-5; 9 positions agree with TRBD2. V was pared by 1 base and J by 2 bases, with 2 bases of the junction left unmatched. The germline V gene has CDR1 LNHDA and CDR2 SQIVND (reference sequence). The CDR3 loop spans 15 amino acids. The CDR3 coding sequence is TGTGCCAGTAGTATAGTAGCGGGAGATCAAGAGACCCAGTACTTC. Amino acids: CASSIVAGDQETQYF.

The chain combines TRBV11-2 with TRBJ2-7; 10 nucleotides line up with TRBD1. The CDR3 consists of 15 residues. Germline assignment: CDR1 SGHAT and CDR2 FQNNGV. The junction had 10 bases not matched to a gene; V was cut back by 4 bases and J by 7 bases. The CDR3 is CASSWGGTGAREQYF. The CDR3 nucleotides are TGTGCCAGCAGCTGGGGGGGGACAGGGGCGCGGGAGCAGTACTTC.

This clone was counted only a few times. The chain links TRBV6-5 to TRBJ2-7; 9 bases line up with TRBD2. CDR1 is MNHEY and CDR2 is SVGAGI in the germline V gene. V lost 2 bases to trimming and J lost 0 bases; unmatched junction nucleotides: 5. This CDR3 has 16 residues. The CDR3 nucleotides read TGTGCCAGCAGTTACCCCAGCGGGAGGTCCTCCTACGAGCAGTACTTC. Encoded protein: CASSYPSGRSSYEQYF.

The V call is TRBV2, the J call TRBJ1-4; D is unresolved. This CDR3 has 11 amino acids. V lost 4 bases, J lost 7 bases, and 4 bases lay in between. Germline loops: CDR1 SNHLY, CDR2 FYNNEI. The CDR3 DNA reads as TGTGCCAGCAGTGGAGCTGAAAAACTGTTTTTT. Residues: CASSGAEKLFF.

This chain joins TRBV27 and TRBJ1-1; 9 bases map to TRBD1. The germline V gene has CDR1 MNHEY and CDR2 SMNVEV (reference sequence). The V segment lost 5 bases and the J segment 10 bases; nucleotides outside the gene matches: 5. The CDR3 spans 12 residues. The CDR3 bases are TGTGCCAGCAGTACCCAGACAGGGGGAGCTTTCTTT. Translating gives CASSTQTGGAFF.

The rearrangement links TRBV6-5 to TRBJ2-3; 10 bases fit TRBD1. The germline gives CDR1 MNHEY, CDR2 SVGAGI. V dropped 5 bases and J dropped 5; count of bases not matched to a gene: 7. The CDR3 has 15 residues. The CDR3, as DNA: TGTGCCAGCAGTCTGACAGGGGGCGGTGGAGATACGCAGTATTTT. This gives the protein CASSLTGGGGDTQYF.

The V call is TRBV5-4, the J call TRBJ2-5, with 7 bases that match TRBD2. The length of the CDR3 is 15 residues. Germline CDR1 reads SGHNT; CDR2 reads YYREEE (reference sequence). Trimming cost V 0 bases and J 2 bases; bases outside gene matches: 4. CDR3 sequence reads: CASSLDTSVQETQYF. CDR3 DNA: TGTGCCAGCAGCTTGGACACTAGCGTTCAAGAGACCCAGTACTTC.

The genes are TRBV11-2 and TRBJ2-5, with TRBD1 as a possible D gene (5 bases). Germline V gives CDR1 SGHAT, CDR2 FQNNGV. The CDR3 is made up of 15 amino acids. The V gene lost 2 bases and the J gene lost 2 bases, with 12 bases spanning the gap. CDR3 DNA sequence: TGTGCCAGCAGCTTATGGTGGGGCGAGCAAGAGACCCAGTACTTC. This codes for CASSLWWGEQETQYF.

The V and J genes are TRBV19 and TRBJ1-1; tentative D call: TRBD1 (5 bases). The germline V gene encodes CDR1 LNHDA and CDR2 SQIVND (reference sequence). Deletions cut 3 bases from V and 4 bases from J, with 15 bases between. The length of the CDR3 is 15 residues. CDR3 DNA sequence: TGTGCCAGTAGTATGCTCCCCGGGGGGGGCACTGAAGCTTTCTTT. Translation gives CASSMLPGGGTEAFF.

The chain carries TRBV4-1 and TRBJ2-2; maybe TRBD2 (5 bases). The CDR3 is 18 residues long. Germline CDR1 and CDR2: MGHRA and YSYEKL. V lost 1 base and J 1 base, leaving 16 bases between the germline ends. The DNA of the CDR3 is TGCGCCAGCAGCCAAGCCCTAAGGAGGCGGGTGAACACCGGGGAGCTGTTTTTT. It is translated as CASSQALRRRVNTGELFF.

The rearrangement joins TRBV7-9 to TRBJ2-2, with D possibly TRBD2 on 5 matching bases. Trimming shortened V by 5 bases and J by 2 bases, and 12 bases separated the two germline ends. The CDR3 sequence is 15 residues long. In germline, CDR1 is SEHNR, CDR2 FQNEAQ (reference sequence). The CDR3 nucleotides are TGTGCCAGCAGCCTTCAGCGGTTAAACACCGGGGAGCTGTTTTTT. This sequence encodes CASSLQRLNTGELFF.

The chain employs TRBV10-3 and TRBJ2-2; the match to TRBD1 covers 7 bases. Germline CDR1 ENHRY, CDR2 SYGVKD. The CDR3 spans 13 residues. Unmatched junction bases numbered 4, after V lost 6 bases and J lost 6 bases. DNA of the CDR3: TGTGCCATCAGGGAGCAGGGGGCCGGGGAGCTGTTTTTT. Protein sequence: CAIREQGAGELFF.

The chain recombines TRBV6-5 with TRBJ1-6; perhaps TRBD1 as D (5 bases). V shed 3 bases and J shed 7 bases, with 10 bases lying between them. The CDR3 is 14 amino acids. CDR1 and CDR2 (germline): MNHEY, SVGAGI. The CDR3, as DNA: TGTGCCAGCAGTTATGCGGGGGGGAATTCACCCCTCCACTTT. It yields the protein CASSYAGGNSPLHF.

The chain couples TRBV27 to TRBJ2-7; 11 nucleotides line up with TRBD1. V shed 3 bases, J shed 7 bases, and the junction held 14 bases outside the gene matches. CDR3 length: 17 amino acids. Germline CDR1 and CDR2: MNHEY and SMNVEV (reference sequence). CDR3 amino acids: CASSFTSLGTGGREQYF. The CDR3 DNA is TGTGCCAGCAGTTTTACTTCGCTCGGGACAGGGGGGAGGGAGCAGTACTTC.

V and J are TRBV20-1 and TRBJ1-2; maybe TRBD1 (6 bases). The CDR3 totals 11 residues. CDR1 is DFQATT and CDR2 is SNEGSKA in the germline V gene (reference sequence). V lost 2 bases and J lost 8, with 9 bases in between. This CDR3 reads CSARSRGGYTF. CDR3 bases: TGCAGTGCTAGATCCAGGGGAGGCTACACCTTC.

The rearrangement uses TRBV5-1 and TRBJ1-4; the match to TRBD1 covers 7 bases. The length of the CDR3 is 17 residues. V lost 0 bases, J lost 11 bases, and 16 bases stayed unmatched. The germline gives CDR1 SGHRS, CDR2 YFSETQ. The CDR3 DNA is TGCGCCAGCAGCTTGGTAGGGGGCCTAGGGACAGTGGGGAAACTGTTTTTT. Translated: CASSLVGGLGTVGKLFF.